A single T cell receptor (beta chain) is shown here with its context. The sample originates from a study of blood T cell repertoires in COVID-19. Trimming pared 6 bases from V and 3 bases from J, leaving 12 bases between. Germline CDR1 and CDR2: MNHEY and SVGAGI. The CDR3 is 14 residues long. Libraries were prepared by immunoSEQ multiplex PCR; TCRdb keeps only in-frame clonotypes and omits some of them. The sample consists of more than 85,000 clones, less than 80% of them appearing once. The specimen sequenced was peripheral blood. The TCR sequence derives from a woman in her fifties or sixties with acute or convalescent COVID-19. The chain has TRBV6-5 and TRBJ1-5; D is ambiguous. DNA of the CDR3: TGTGCCAGCAGACCGGTCCTCCCCAATCAGCCCCAGCATTTT. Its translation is CASRPVLPNQPQHF.